This TCR beta chain was documented in a study of cytomegalovirus exposure and HLA in healthy donors. Study as a whole: The approximately 120 million unique TCR beta sequences, from roughly 170 million T cells, were found by an earlier analysis. The study, taken as a whole, reports: The authors reported that TCR beta sequences could predict HLA-A and HLA-B alleles. These predictions were accurate for most subjects in the first cohort. Certain indistinguishable V segments, among them TRBV6-2 and TRBV6-3, were excluded.

The PCR had 60 Vbeta and 13 Jbeta primers. TCRdb's table, derived via immunoSEQ multiplex PCR, lists solely in-frame clones and lacks some. The sample lists over 95,000 clones, approximately 83% occurring once. This clone came up a few times. Its antigen remains unidentified. CDR1 SEHNR and CDR2 FQNEAQ come from the germline V gene (reference sequence). The CDR3 is made up of 16 amino acids. The V and J ends lost 5 bases and 3 bases, in that order; junction bases with no gene match: 6. This rearrangement joins TRBV7-9 to TRBJ1-6; 8 nucleotides agree with TRBD1. Source material: PBMCs. This clonotype was sampled from a woman under 30 in good health and CMV-seronegative. This CDR3 reads CASSRGTGFYNSPLHF. The CDR3 DNA is TGTGCCAGCAGCCGAGGGACAGGTTTCTATAATTCACCCCTCCACTTT.